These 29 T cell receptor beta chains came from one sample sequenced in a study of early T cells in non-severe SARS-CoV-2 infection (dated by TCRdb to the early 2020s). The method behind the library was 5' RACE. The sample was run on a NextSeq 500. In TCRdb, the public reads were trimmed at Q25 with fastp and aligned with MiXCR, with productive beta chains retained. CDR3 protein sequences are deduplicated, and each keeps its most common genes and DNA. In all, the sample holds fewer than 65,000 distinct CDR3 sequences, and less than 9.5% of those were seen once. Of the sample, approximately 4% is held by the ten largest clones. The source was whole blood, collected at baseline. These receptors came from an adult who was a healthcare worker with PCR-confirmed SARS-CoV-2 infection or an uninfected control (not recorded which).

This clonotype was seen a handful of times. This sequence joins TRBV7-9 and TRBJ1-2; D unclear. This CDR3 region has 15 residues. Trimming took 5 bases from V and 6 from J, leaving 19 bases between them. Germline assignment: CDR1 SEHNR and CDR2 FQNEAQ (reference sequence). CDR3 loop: CASSPGPRPSHGYTF. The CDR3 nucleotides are TGTGCCAGCAGCCCAGGACCCCGACCTAGTCATGGCTACACCTTC.

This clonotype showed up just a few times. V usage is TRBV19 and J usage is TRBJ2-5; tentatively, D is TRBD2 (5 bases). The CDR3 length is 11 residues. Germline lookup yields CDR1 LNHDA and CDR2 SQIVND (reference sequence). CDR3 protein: CGPGRRETQYF. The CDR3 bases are TGTGGTCCGGGAAGGCGAGAGACCCAGTACTTC.

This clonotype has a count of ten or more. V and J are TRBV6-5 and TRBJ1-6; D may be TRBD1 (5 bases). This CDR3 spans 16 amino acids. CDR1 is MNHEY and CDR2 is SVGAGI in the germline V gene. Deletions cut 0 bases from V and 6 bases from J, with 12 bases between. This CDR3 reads CASSYSMGRSNSPLHF. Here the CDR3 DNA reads TGTGCCAGCAGTTACTCGATGGGACGGAGTAATTCACCCCTCCACTTT.

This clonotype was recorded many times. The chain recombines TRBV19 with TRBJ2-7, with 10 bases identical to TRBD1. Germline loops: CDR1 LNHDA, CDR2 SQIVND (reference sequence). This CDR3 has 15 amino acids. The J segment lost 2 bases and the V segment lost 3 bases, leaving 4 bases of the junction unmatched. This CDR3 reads CASSMRTGGTYEQYF. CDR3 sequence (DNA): TGTGCCAGTAGTATGAGGACAGGGGGGACCTACGAGCAGTACTTC.

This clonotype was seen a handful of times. The CDR3 here is CASLPATARTDTQYF. The CDR3 DNA is TGTGCCAGCTTGCCCGCCACAGCCCGCACAGATACGCAGTATTTT. This sequence joins TRBV27 and TRBJ2-3; D remains ambiguous. There are 15 residues in the CDR3. Germline assignment: CDR1 MNHEY and CDR2 SMNVEV (reference sequence). Trimming took off 8 bases at V and 1 base at J, with 16 bases between the two ends.

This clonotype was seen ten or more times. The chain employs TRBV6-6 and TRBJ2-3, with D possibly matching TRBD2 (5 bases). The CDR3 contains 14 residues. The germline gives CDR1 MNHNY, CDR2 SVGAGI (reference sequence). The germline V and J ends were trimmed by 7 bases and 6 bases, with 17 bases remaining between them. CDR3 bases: TGTGCCAGCACCTACCTCGGGGTAGCGGATACGCAGTATTTT. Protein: CASTYLGVADTQYF.

CDR3 sequence: CASGTSANTGELFF. DNA of the CDR3: TGCGCCAGCGGGACGTCCGCGAACACCGGGGAGCTGTTTTTT. V usage is TRBV5-1 and J usage is TRBJ2-2; the D call may be TRBD1 or TRBD2 (5 bases each). This CDR3 region has 14 residues. Looked up from germline, CDR1 is SGHRS and CDR2 is YFSETQ. V was trimmed by 7 bases and J by 0 bases, leaving 10 bases between them.

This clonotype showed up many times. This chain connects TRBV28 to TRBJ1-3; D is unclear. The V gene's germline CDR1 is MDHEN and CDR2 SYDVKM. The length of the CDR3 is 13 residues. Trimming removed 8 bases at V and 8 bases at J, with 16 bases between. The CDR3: CASHPQVADTIYF. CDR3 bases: TGTGCCAGCCATCCGCAGGTCGCGGACACCATATATTTT.

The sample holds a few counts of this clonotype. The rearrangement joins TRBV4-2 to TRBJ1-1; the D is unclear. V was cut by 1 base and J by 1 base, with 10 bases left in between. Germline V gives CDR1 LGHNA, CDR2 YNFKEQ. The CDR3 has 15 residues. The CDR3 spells CASSQGHTWNTEAFF. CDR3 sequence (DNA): TGTGCCAGCAGCCAAGGTCATACATGGAACACTGAAGCTTTCTTT.

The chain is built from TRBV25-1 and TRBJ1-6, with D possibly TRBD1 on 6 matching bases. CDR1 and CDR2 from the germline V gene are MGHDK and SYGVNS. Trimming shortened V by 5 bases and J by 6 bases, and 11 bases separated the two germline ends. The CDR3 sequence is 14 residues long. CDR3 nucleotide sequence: TGTGCCAGCAGTCGGGCAGGGGTTAATTCACCCCTCCACTTT. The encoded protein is CASSRAGVNSPLHF.

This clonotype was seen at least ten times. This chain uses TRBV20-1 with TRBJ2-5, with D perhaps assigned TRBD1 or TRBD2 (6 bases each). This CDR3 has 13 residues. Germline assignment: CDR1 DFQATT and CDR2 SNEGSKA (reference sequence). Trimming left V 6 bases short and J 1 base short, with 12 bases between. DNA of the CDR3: TGCAGTGCCCCAACGGGGGCCCAAGAGACCCAGTACTTC. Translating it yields CSAPTGAQETQYF.

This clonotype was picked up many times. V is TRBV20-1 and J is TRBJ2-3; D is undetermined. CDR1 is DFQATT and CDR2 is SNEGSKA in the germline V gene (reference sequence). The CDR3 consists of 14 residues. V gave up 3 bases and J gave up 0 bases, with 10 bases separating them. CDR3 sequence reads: CSASMITSTDTQYF. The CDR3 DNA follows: TGCAGTGCTAGTATGATTACTAGCACAGATACGCAGTATTTT.

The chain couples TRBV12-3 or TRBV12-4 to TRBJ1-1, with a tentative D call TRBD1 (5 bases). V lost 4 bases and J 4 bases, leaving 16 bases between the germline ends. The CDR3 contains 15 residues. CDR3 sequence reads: CASSWLGGAVTEAFF. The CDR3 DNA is TGTGCCAGCAGTTGGCTAGGTGGGGCGGTCACTGAAGCTTTCTTT.

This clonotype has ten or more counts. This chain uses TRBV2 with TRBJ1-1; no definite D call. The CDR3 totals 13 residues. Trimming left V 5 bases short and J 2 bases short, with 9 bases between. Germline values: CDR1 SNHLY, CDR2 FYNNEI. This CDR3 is CASSSRENTEAFF. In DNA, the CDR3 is TGTGCCAGCAGTTCCCGAGAAAACACTGAAGCTTTCTTT.

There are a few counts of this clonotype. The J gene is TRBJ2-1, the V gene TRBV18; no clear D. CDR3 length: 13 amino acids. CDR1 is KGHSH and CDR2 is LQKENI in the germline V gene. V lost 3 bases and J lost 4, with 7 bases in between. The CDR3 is CASSPDQYNEQFF. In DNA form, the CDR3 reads TGTGCCAGCTCACCGGATCAGTACAATGAGCAGTTCTTC. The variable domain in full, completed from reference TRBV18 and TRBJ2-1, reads NAGVMQNPRHLVRRRGQEARLRCSPMKGHSHVYWYRQLPEEGLKFMVYLQKENIIDESGMPKERFSAEFPKEGPSILRIQQVVRGDSAAYFCASSPDQYNEQFFGPGTRLTVL.

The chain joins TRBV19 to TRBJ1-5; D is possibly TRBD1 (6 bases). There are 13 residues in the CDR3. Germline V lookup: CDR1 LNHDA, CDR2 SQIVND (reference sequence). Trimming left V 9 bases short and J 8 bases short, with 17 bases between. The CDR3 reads CASKNRELKPQHF. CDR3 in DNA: TGTGCCAGCAAGAACAGGGAGTTGAAGCCCCAGCATTTT. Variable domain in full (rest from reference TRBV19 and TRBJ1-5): DGGITQSPKYLFRKEGQNVTLSCEQNLNHDAMYWYRQDPGQGLRLIYYSQIVNDFQKGDIAEGYSVSREKKESFPLTVTSAQKNPTAFYLCASKNRELKPQHFGDGTRLSIL.

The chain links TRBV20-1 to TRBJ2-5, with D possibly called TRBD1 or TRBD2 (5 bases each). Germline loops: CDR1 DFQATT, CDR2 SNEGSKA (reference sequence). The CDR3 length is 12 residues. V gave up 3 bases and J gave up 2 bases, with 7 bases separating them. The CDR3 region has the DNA TGCAGTGCTAGCGGGGCTCAAGAGACCCAGTACTTC. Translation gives CSASGAQETQYF.

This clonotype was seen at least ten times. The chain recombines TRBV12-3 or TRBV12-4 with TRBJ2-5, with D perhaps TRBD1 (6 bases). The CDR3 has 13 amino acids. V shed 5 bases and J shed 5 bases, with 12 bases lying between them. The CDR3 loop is CASSPGAQETQYF. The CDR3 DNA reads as TGTGCCAGCAGTCCAGGGGCTCAGGAGACCCAGTACTTC.

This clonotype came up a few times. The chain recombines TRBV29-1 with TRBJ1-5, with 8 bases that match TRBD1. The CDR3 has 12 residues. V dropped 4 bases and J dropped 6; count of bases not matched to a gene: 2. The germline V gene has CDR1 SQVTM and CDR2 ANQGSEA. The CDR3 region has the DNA TGCAGCGTTGGGACAGGGCCTCAGCCCCAGCATTTT. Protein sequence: CSVGTGPQPQHF. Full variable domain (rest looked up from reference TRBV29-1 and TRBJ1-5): SAVISQKPSRDICQRGTSLTIQCQVDSQVTMMFWYRQQPGQSLTLIATANQGSEATYESGFVIDKFPISRPNLTFSTLTVSNMSPEDSSIYLCSVGTGPQPQHFGDGTRLSIL.

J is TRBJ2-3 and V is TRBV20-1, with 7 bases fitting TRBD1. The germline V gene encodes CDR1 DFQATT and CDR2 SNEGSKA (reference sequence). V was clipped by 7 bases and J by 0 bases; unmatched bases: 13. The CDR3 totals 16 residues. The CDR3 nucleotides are TGCAGTGGGAGACAGGGTCGAGGATGGAGCACAGATACGCAGTATTTT. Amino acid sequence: CSGRQGRGWSTDTQYF.

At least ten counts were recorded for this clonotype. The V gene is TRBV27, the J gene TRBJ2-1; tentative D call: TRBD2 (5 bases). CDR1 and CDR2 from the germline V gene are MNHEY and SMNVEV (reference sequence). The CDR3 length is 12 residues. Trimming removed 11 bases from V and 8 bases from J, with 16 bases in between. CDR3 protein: CASRGLVDEQFF. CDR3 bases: TGTGCCTCAAGAGGGCTAGTCGATGAGCAGTTCTTC.

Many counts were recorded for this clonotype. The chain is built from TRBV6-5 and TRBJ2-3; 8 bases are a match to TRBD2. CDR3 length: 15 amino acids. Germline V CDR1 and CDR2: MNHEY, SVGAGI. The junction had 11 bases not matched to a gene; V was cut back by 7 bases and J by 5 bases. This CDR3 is CASKASGPPGDTQYF. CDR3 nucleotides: TGTGCCAGCAAGGCTAGCGGGCCGCCGGGAGATACGCAGTATTTT.

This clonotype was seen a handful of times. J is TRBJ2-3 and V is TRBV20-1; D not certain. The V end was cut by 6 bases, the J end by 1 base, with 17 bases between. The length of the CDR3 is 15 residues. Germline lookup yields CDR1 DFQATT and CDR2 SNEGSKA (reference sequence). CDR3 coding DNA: TGCAGTGCCGCAGGCTCGAGCGCCCGCACAGATACGCAGTATTTT. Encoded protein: CSAAGSSARTDTQYF.

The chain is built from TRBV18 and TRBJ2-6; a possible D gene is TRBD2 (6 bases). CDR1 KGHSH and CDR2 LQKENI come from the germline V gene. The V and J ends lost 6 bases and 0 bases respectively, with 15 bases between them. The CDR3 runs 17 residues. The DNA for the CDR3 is TGTGCCAGCTCGCCGTCGGGACTTATCTCTGGGGCCAACGTCCTGACTTTC. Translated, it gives CASSPSGLISGANVLTF.

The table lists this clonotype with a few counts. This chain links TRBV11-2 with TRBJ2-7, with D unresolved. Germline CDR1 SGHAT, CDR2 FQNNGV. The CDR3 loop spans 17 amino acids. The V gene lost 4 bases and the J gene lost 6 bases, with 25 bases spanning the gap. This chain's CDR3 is CASSSPWASILTGEQYF. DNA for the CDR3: TGTGCCAGCAGCTCACCCTGGGCATCCATCCTAACGGGCGAGCAGTACTTC.

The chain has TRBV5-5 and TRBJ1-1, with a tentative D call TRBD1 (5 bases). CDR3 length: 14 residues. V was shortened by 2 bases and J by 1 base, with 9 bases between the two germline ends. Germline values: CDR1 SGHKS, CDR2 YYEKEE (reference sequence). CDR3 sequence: CASSFSGANTEAFF. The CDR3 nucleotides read TGTGCCAGCAGCTTCTCCGGGGCGAACACTGAAGCTTTCTTT.

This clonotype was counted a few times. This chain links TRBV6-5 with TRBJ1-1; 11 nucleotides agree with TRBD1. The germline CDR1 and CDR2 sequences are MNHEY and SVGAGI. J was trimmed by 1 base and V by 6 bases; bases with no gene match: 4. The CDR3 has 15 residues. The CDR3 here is CASREDRGQNTEAFF. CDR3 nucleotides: TGTGCCAGCAGGGAGGACAGGGGGCAGAACACTGAAGCTTTCTTT.

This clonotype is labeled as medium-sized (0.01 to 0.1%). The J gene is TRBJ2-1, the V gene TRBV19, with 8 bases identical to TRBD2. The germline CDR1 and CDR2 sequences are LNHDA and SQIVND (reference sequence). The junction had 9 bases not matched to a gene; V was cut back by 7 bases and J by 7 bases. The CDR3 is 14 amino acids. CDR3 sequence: CASMGAGEVNEQFF. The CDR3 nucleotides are TGTGCCAGTATGGGAGCGGGAGAGGTAAATGAGCAGTTCTTC.

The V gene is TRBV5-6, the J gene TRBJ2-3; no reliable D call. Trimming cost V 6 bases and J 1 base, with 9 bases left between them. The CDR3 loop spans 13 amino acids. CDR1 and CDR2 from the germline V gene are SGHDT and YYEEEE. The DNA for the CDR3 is TGTGCCAGCATTGGCGTGGGCACAGATACGCAGTATTTT. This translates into CASIGVGTDTQYF.